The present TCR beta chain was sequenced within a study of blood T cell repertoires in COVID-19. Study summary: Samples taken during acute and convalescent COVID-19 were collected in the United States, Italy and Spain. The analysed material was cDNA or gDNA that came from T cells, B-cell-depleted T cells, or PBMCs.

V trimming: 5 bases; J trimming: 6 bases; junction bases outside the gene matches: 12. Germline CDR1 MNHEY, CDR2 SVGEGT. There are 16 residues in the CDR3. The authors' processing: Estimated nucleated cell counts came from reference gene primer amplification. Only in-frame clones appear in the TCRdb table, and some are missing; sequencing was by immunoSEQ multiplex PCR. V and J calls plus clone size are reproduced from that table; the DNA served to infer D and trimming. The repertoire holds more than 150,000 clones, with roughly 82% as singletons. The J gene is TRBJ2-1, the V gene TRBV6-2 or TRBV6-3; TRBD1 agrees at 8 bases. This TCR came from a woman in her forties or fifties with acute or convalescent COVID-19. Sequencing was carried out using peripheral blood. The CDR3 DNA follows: TGTGCCAGCAGTCTGCAGGGGGCGAATAAGGGCAATGAGCAGTTCTTC. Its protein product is CASSLQGANKGNEQFF.